This T cell receptor (beta chain) derives from a study of blood T cell repertoires in COVID-19 (dated by TCRdb to about 2020). Notes on the research overall: Collaborator samples came from the United States, Italy and Spain and covered acute and convalescent phases of COVID-19. A freely available public database, intended as a resource for researchers studying the immune response to SARS-CoV-2, is where the repertoires were released. Sample metadata almost always included a de-identified subject ID, COVID-19 status, age in years and sex. The samples were drawn from two sources: the first 160 participants of the ongoing ImmuneRACE study, and 1,000 to 1,500 subjects contributed by 6 global collaborators. HLA class I and class II types, where available, came from metadata supplied by the sample provider rather than from assay-based typing. The material from the prospective study consisted of cDNA or gDNA derived from T cells, B-cell-depleted T cells, or PBMCs. Deeply sampled blood TCRbeta repertoires from subjects exposed to, actively infected with, or recovered from COVID-19 were included in the dataset.

At one collaborating source in Seattle, patients were enrolled during active infection and were followed longitudinally through the course of disease. Each collaborating institution followed its own protocols to collect whole blood in K2EDTA tubes. For TCRbeta analysis, collaborator samples were shipped as frozen whole blood, as isolated PBMCs, or as DNA extracted from either sample type. General findings and caveats noted by the study authors: How much clinical and demographic metadata was included differed by source and by participant, and the metadata was provided uncurated.

The immunoSEQ Assay, a bias-controlled multiplex PCR, was used to amplify TCRbeta CDR3 regions from genomic DNA. Concerning the study's data processing: The number of nucleated cells in each sample was estimated by amplification of reference gene primers within the assay. To quantify the absolute abundance of each unique TCRbeta CDR3 rearrangement, sequence reads were collapsed and filtered. Productive Simpson clonality was computed per sample as the square root of Simpson's diversity index over productive rearrangements. Drawn from immuneACCESS, this table holds only the in-frame rearrangements with V and J called that TCRdb kept. Clones are partly lost; checked studies trace under half to an unresolved V gene and leave the rest unexplained. V and J calls and clone size are as listed in that table; D and trimming were resolved from the DNA. For this sample the table gives tens of thousands of clones, of which just over 90% were detected only once. The ten largest clonotypes hold 0.35% to 0.4% of the sample.

The CDR1 and CDR2 encoded by the germline V gene are LGHNA and YNFKEQ. The CDR3 goes from the cysteine to the phenylalanine over 15 residues. Only the CDR3 region is kept as DNA, spanning 45 bases read in frame from base 1. V was cut back by 5 bases and J by 4 bases, leaving a gap of 17 bases between them. Concerning this clone itself: Which antigen it targets is not known. Base qualities were left out, and no much larger clone turns up one base away.

The clonotype was recovered from a man aged 45-65 years with COVID-19, enrolled during active disease. The chain is encoded by TRBV4-2 joined to TRBJ2-5; the best D guess is TRBD2, with 5 bases matching. The sample consisted of peripheral blood. The encoded CDR3 is CASSSRALGGETQYF. The nucleotide sequence is TGTGCCAGCAGCTCAAGGGCCTTAGGAGGAGAGACCCAGTACTTC.